This T cell receptor beta chain was profiled in a study of blood T cell repertoires in COVID-19. Individuals drawn from under 30 US areas were about 18 to 90 years old. Participants' reported clinical history set cohort assignment. The CDR3 is 15 amino acids. Germline V gives CDR1 MDHEN, CDR2 SYDVKM. V trimming: 5 bases; J trimming: 6 bases; junction bases outside the gene matches: 10. Using immunoSEQ multiplex PCR, the repertoire was profiled, and TCRdb retains in-frame clones only, with some absent. The table lists hundreds of thousands of clones, about 88% of them singletons. The genes are TRBV28 and TRBJ1-1; 9 bases fit TRBD1. This sequence was found in a woman aged 55-70 years in a cohort exposed to, infected with or recovered from COVID-19 (not recorded which). The sample taken for sequencing was PBMCs or T cells enriched from blood (not recorded which). The CDR3: CASSIPGQGTAEAFF. In nucleotides, the CDR3 is TGTGCCAGCAGTATCCCCGGACAGGGGACCGCTGAAGCTTTCTTT.